Shown below are 21 T cell receptor beta chains from a single sample sequenced in a study of PD-1 blockade in classical Hodgkin lymphoma. Sequencing used immunoSEQ multiplex PCR; TCRdb keeps in-frame clones, though not all of them. Of tens of thousands of clones in the sample, 65% to 80% are singletons; the top ten hold 2% to 2.5%. All trial patients relapsed after autologous stem cell transplantation. The study purified CD4+ T cells from thawed PBMCs using magnetic negative selection. This sample comprised CD4+ T cells from blood, obtained at baseline. The receptors stem from a human donor with classical Hodgkin lymphoma.

The J gene is TRBJ2-7, the V gene TRBV6-5; D might be TRBD1 (6 bases). Germline V lookup: CDR1 MNHEY, CDR2 SVGAGI. The CDR3 is 14 residues long. V was shortened by 0 bases and J by 1 base, with 7 bases between the two germline ends. In nucleotides, the CDR3 is TGTGCCAGCAGTTACTCCAGGGGATCCTACGAGCAGTACTTC. It encodes CASSYSRGSYEQYF.

The chain employs TRBV23-1 and TRBJ2-1, with 11 bases fitting TRBD1. TRBV23-1 falls under the ORF class, with uncertain function. Trimming cost V 6 bases and J 16 bases; bases outside gene matches: 2. The CDR3 contains 10 residues. In DNA, the CDR3 is TGCGCCAGCAGACGGACAGGGGGCTTCTTC. The encoded protein is CASRRTGGFF.

The rearrangement joins TRBV6-6 to TRBJ1-3, with TRBD1 as a possible D gene (6 bases). In germline, CDR1 is MNHNY, CDR2 SVGAGI (reference sequence). The CDR3 runs to 13 residues. V was clipped by 8 bases and J by 4 bases, with 12 bases between them. The CDR3 protein is CASRTGPGNTIYF. The CDR3, as DNA: TGTGCCAGCCGAACAGGGCCGGGAAACACCATATATTTT.

The rearrangement joins TRBV19 to TRBJ2-2; 8 positions match TRBD1. The V gene end was trimmed by 3 bases and the J gene end by 11 bases; junction bases not matched to a gene: 8. The CDR3 length is 14 residues. Looked up from germline, CDR1 is LNHDA and CDR2 is SQIVND (reference sequence). The CDR3 DNA sequence: TGTGCCAGTAGTATCGGACAGGGCCCGCGAGAGCTGTTTTTT. It specifies CASSIGQGPRELFF.

The V and J genes are TRBV6-1 and TRBJ2-5; 14 bases are shared with TRBD2. The CDR3 sequence is 15 residues long. The germline gives CDR1 MNHNS, CDR2 SASEGT. The V segment lost 6 bases and the J segment 5 bases; nucleotides outside the gene matches: 5. CDR3 sequence (DNA): TGTGCCAGCAGGCGACTAGCGGGGGGGACGGAGACCCAGTACTTC. Residues: CASRRLAGGTETQYF.

To note about this clone: Other DNA sequences in the sample encode the same CDR3. V usage is TRBV18 and J usage is TRBJ1-5; D is perhaps TRBD1 (5 bases). The CDR3 sequence is 14 residues long. V lost 3 bases and J lost 3, with 9 bases in between. Germline-derived CDR1 and CDR2 are KGHSH and LQKENI. CDR3 protein: CASSPQGNNQPQHF. CDR3 sequence (DNA): TGTGCCAGCTCACCTCAGGGCAACAATCAGCCCCAGCATTTT. The whole variable domain, remainder taken from reference TRBV18 and TRBJ1-5, is NAGVMQNPRHLVRRRGQEARLRCSPMKGHSHVYWYRQLPEEGLKFMVYLQKENIIDESGMPKERFSAEFPKEGPSILRIQQVVRGDSAAYFCASSPQGNNQPQHFGDGTRLSIL.

The rearrangement links TRBV14 to TRBJ1-6; tentative D call: TRBD1 (6 bases). V was clipped by 6 bases and J by 6 bases, with 12 bases between them. Germline V gene data show CDR1 as SGHDN and CDR2 as FVKESK. The CDR3 is 14 residues long. This chain's CDR3 is CASSLGGRNSPLHF. Written as DNA, the CDR3 is TGTGCCAGCAGTCTAGGGGGTCGTAATTCACCCCTCCACTTT.

This rearrangement joins TRBV6-6 to TRBJ2-3; D possibly corresponds to TRBD2 (5 bases). The CDR3 is made up of 16 amino acids. Germline-derived CDR1 and CDR2 are MNHNY and SVGAGI (reference sequence). Deletions cut 0 bases from V and 1 base from J, with 11 bases between. The CDR3 coding sequence is TGTGCCAGCAGTTACTCGTTTGACTACCGCACAGATACGCAGTATTTT. This translates into CASSYSFDYRTDTQYF.

The chain links TRBV9 to TRBJ1-2, with 11 bases lining up with TRBD1. Germline CDR1 reads SGDLS; CDR2 reads YYNGEE. Germline trimming cut 5 bases from V and 0 bases from J; bases unmatched to any gene: 3. The CDR3 runs to 15 residues. CDR3 bases: TGTGCCAGCAGGGGACAGGGGGGTTCTAACTATGGCTACACCTTC. Translated: CASRGQGGSNYGYTF.

The genes are TRBV2 and TRBJ2-2; TRBD1 or TRBD2 may be the D gene (5 bases each). CDR3 length equals 14 residues. Trimming took off 8 bases at V and 1 base at J, with 11 bases between the two ends. The germline CDR1 and CDR2 sequences are SNHLY and FYNNEI. In DNA, the CDR3 is TGTGCCAGCCAAGGGACGGAGAACACCGGGGAGCTGTTTTTT. This sequence encodes CASQGTENTGELFF.

The J gene is TRBJ2-1, the V gene TRBV11-2, with a possible D match to TRBD1 (6 bases). Trimming removed 1 base at V and 4 bases at J, with 11 bases between. The CDR3 covers 15 residues. The germline CDR1 and CDR2 sequences are SGHAT and FQNNGV. CDR3 in DNA: TGTGCCAGCAGCTTAGGGACAGAAATTTACAATGAGCAGTTCTTC. It specifies CASSLGTEIYNEQFF. Full variable domain (remainder filled in from reference TRBV11-2 and TRBJ2-1): EAGVAQSPRYKIIEKRQSVAFWCNPISGHATLYWYQQILGQGPKLLIQFQNNGVVDDSQLPKDRFSAERLKGVDSTLKIQPAKLEDSAVYLCASSLGTEIYNEQFFGPGTRLTVL.

The J gene is TRBJ2-7, the V gene TRBV19; 7 bases match TRBD1. Germline CDR1 LNHDA, CDR2 SQIVND (reference sequence). Trimming at V came to 6 bases and at J to 0 bases, leaving 5 bases not matched to a gene. The CDR3 length is 14 residues. This CDR3 is CASSRGFSSYEQYF. DNA of the CDR3: TGTGCCAGTAGCAGGGGGTTCAGCTCCTACGAGCAGTACTTC.

This chain joins TRBV30 and TRBJ2-3; 7 bases agree with TRBD2. CDR1 GTSNPN and CDR2 SVGIG come from the germline V gene (reference sequence). CDR3 length: 15 amino acids. J lost 2 bases, V lost 3 bases, and 8 bases had no gene match. CDR3 sequence: CAWRTGTTHTDTQYF. CDR3 bases: TGTGCCTGGAGGACCGGGACTACGCACACAGATACGCAGTATTTT. Looking up the rest from reference TRBV30 and TRBJ2-3 gives the full variable domain: SQTIHQWPATLVQPVGSPLSLECTVEGTSNPNLYWYRQAAGRGLQLLFYSVGIGQISSEVPQNLSASRPQDRQFILSSKKLLLSDSGFYLCAWRTGTTHTDTQYFGPGTRLTVL.

V gene TRBV9 combines with J gene TRBJ1-1; D unresolved. Germline V gene data show CDR1 as SGDLS and CDR2 as YYNGEE. There are 14 residues in the CDR3. The V end was cut by 3 bases, the J end by 1 base, with 10 bases between. CDR3 amino acids: CASSAQPGNTEAFF. CDR3 DNA: TGTGCCAGCAGCGCCCAGCCGGGGAACACTGAAGCTTTCTTT.

V and J are TRBV10-3 and TRBJ2-2, with TRBD2 as a possible D gene (6 bases). V was shortened by 8 bases and J by 0 bases, with 13 bases between the two germline ends. The CDR3 spans 15 residues. Germline CDR1 reads ENHRY; CDR2 reads SYGVKD. CDR3 loop: CAILAGGTNTGELFF. The CDR3 DNA reads TGTGCCATCCTGGCGGGCGGGACGAACACCGGGGAGCTGTTTTTT.

The chain uses TRBV7-9 and TRBJ1-6; tentative D call: TRBD1 (6 bases). V was pared by 5 bases and J by 10 bases, with 15 bases between. Germline CDR1 SEHNR, CDR2 FQNEAQ (reference sequence). The length of the CDR3 is 14 residues. In nucleotides, the CDR3 is TGTGCCAGCAGCCCCCGAGGGGACATCTCACCCCTCCACTTT. This gives the protein CASSPRGDISPLHF.

The V gene is TRBV4-2, the J gene TRBJ2-7; 8 bases are shared with TRBD1. CDR3 length equals 14 residues. V shed 6 bases and J 0 bases; nucleotides not matched to a gene: 4. Germline CDR1 LGHNA, CDR2 YNFKEQ. DNA for the CDR3: TGTGCCAGCAGGCAGGGGGCCAGCTCCTACGAGCAGTACTTC. Its translation: CASRQGASSYEQYF.

This clone was seen only once. This chain uses TRBV5-8 with TRBJ2-7, with 7 bases matching TRBD1. The J segment lost 0 bases and the V segment lost 2 bases, leaving 8 bases of the junction unmatched. The CDR3 length is 16 residues. Germline CDR1 SGHTS, CDR2 YDEGEE. The CDR3 reads CASSFWDSAISYEQYF. DNA of the CDR3: TGTGCCAGCAGCTTCTGGGACAGTGCGATCTCCTACGAGCAGTACTTC.

The rearrangement links TRBV6-5 to TRBJ1-3; D might be TRBD1 (5 bases). The CDR3 length is 14 residues. Germline loops: CDR1 MNHEY, CDR2 SVGAGI. V lost 2 bases and J lost 0, with 5 bases in between. CDR3 residues: CASSYDSSGNTIYF. As DNA, the CDR3 is TGTGCCAGCAGTTACGACAGCTCTGGAAACACCATATATTTT.

The chain carries TRBV5-1 and TRBJ1-4; D not resolved. Germline V gene sequence: CDR1 SGHRS, CDR2 YFSETQ. The ends were cut back, 0 bases at V and 5 bases at J, with 5 bases in the middle. This CDR3 contains 13 residues. This CDR3 is CASSLDPNEKLFF. Here the CDR3 DNA reads TGCGCCAGCAGCTTGGATCCGAATGAAAAACTGTTTTTT.

The genes are TRBV15 and TRBJ1-2, with a tentative D call TRBD1 (5 bases). The germline V gene encodes CDR1 LNHNV and CDR2 YYDKDF (reference sequence). This CDR3 spans 15 amino acids. The V end was cut by 5 bases, the J end by 2 bases, with 15 bases between. CDR3 amino acids: CATSRRTNSNYGYTF. The CDR3 bases are TGTGCCACCAGCCGCAGGACAAACTCGAACTATGGCTACACCTTC.